This TCR beta chain derives from a study of graft-versus-host responses after intestinal transplantation. Study-wide background: Grafts that recipients had were multivisceral, liver-intestinal, or isolated intestinal transplants.

The repertoire was sequenced with immunoSEQ multiplex PCR; TCRdb's copy has only in-frame clones and lacks some. This table has under 95,000 clones, approximately 80% appearing once. Turning to this clone: The antigen remains undetermined.

CDR1 and CDR2 from the germline V gene are MDHEN and SYDVKM. The CDR3 totals 18 residues. V lost 6 bases and J lost 2; bases outside the gene matches: 12. Sample: unstimulated CD4+ T cells sorted from spleen or lymph node cells, taken before intestinal transplant. The sequence was obtained from a human donor who received an intestinal transplant. The V and J genes are TRBV28 and TRBJ2-2; 10 nucleotides align to TRBD2. The CDR3 DNA reads as TGTGCCAGCAGCCCATGGCGGCTAGCGGGAGTTAACACCGGGGAGCTGTTTTTT. Encoded protein: CASSPWRLAGVNTGELFF.